This section outlines one TCR beta chain sequence together with its context. What it recognizes is unknown. It was with 60 Vbeta and 13 Jbeta primers that the PCR ran. Profiling relied on immunoSEQ multiplex PCR, and the TCRdb table lists in-frame clones only, not all of them. The sample carries about 180,000 clones, roughly 82% recorded once. The data derive from a study of cytomegalovirus exposure and HLA in healthy donors. On the study more broadly: An analysis done earlier identified 95 million to 140 million unique TCR beta sequences from about 179 million T cells.

The CDR3 is made up of 16 amino acids. Germline CDR1 and CDR2: LNHDA and SQIVND (reference sequence). Trimming took 0 bases from V and 6 from J, leaving 14 bases between them. Study results and caveats: Another analysis was done later, and it associated 17,000 or so TCR beta sequences with HLA alleles at 0.05 false discovery rate. Cytomegalovirus-associated TCR beta chains were listed, numbering more than 150.

The receptor comes from a man aged 40-49 years in good health and CMV-seronegative. V is TRBV19 and J is TRBJ2-2; perhaps TRBD2 as D (7 bases). Input material: PBMCs. CDR3 DNA sequence: TGTGCCAGTAGTATAGATCCGGGGGGACAATCCGGGGAGCTGTTTTTT. It specifies CASSIDPGGQSGELFF.